The clone carrying this T cell receptor beta chain was seen only a few times. It was with unique molecular identifiers that the TCRbeta library was prepared. TCRdb re-analysed the PCR reads in MiXCR, keeping a single row per CDR3 protein. The sample has around 600,000 distinct CDR3 sequences, roughly a tenth seen once. This entry is derived from a study of T-cell reconstitution after alpha-beta-depleted transplantation in children. This clonotype originated in a human donor who donated a stem cell graft to a child with acute myeloid leukemia. The sequenced sample was PBMCs from the stem cell graft donor, obtained from the stem cell graft.

The CDR3 sequence is CASSAGRVGEQFF. The CDR3 DNA sequence: TGTGCCAGCAGCGCGGGGAGGGTGGGTGAGCAGTTCTTC. The chain recombines TRBV3-1 with TRBJ2-1; TRBD2 agrees at 7 bases. V lost 5 bases and J lost 9; bases outside the gene matches: 7. There are 13 residues in the CDR3. Germline V lookup: CDR1 LGHDT, CDR2 YNNKEL (reference sequence).